These 20 T cell receptor beta chains came from one sample sequenced in a study of T cells in localized non-small cell lung cancer. Sequenced by immunoSEQ multiplex PCR; TCRdb stores in-frame clones only, minus some. The table records roughly 26,000 clones, about 85% of them present only once. The sequencing used peripheral blood, collected before any cancer treatment. These receptors all come from a female donor of 60 years or more with stage II squamous cell lung carcinoma.

The gene calls are TRBV6-5 and TRBJ2-7, with 8 bases lining up with TRBD1. Per the germline V gene, CDR1 is MNHEY and CDR2 is SVGAGI. V shed 2 bases and J 4 bases; nucleotides not matched to a gene: 4. The CDR3 is 14 residues long. CDR3 in DNA: TGTGCCAGCAGTTACGCGCAGGGGGCATACGAGCAGTACTTC. Translating gives CASSYAQGAYEQYF.

The V gene is TRBV4-2, the J gene TRBJ2-7; D not certain. Trimming pared 1 base from V and 2 bases from J, leaving 6 bases between. Germline assignment: CDR1 LGHNA and CDR2 YNFKEQ. The CDR3 has 13 amino acids. DNA of the CDR3: TGTGCCAGCAGCCAAGGTGAGACCTACGAGCAGTACTTC. This gives the protein CASSQGETYEQYF.

This chain joins TRBV10-3 and TRBJ2-5; no firm D call. The CDR3 extends over 11 amino acids. Germline assignment: CDR1 ENHRY and CDR2 SYGVKD. Trimming stripped 7 bases from V and 0 bases from J, with 3 bases between. The chain's CDR3 is CAIKDQETQYF. The CDR3 region has the DNA TGTGCCATCAAGGACCAAGAGACCCAGTACTTC.

The chain carries TRBV6-1 and TRBJ2-7; no firm D call. V dropped 6 bases and J dropped 0 bases, with 12 bases sitting between them. This CDR3 spans 14 amino acids. The germline V gene encodes CDR1 MNHNS and CDR2 SASEGT. The CDR3 is CASRGSRISYEQYF. DNA for the CDR3: TGTGCCAGCAGGGGATCCAGGATCTCCTACGAGCAGTACTTC.

This clone was observed once. The V and J genes are TRBV9 and TRBJ2-3, with D perhaps matching TRBD1 or TRBD2 (5 bases each). The ends were cut back, 4 bases at V and 2 bases at J, with 17 bases in the middle. CDR3 length equals 16 residues. The V gene's germline CDR1 is SGDLS and CDR2 YYNGEE. The CDR3 DNA is TGTGCCAGCAGCATTACCGGGACGGGTTTCACAGATACGCAGTATTTT. Encoded protein: CASSITGTGFTDTQYF.

This clone came up a few times. The chain combines TRBV19 with TRBJ1-2; D gene ambiguous. This CDR3 spans 17 amino acids. The germline gives CDR1 LNHDA, CDR2 SQIVND (reference sequence). With 4 bases removed from V and 8 bases from J, the gap between germline ends came to 26 bases. The CDR3 sequence: CASSTFEALVIQKGYTF. In DNA, the CDR3 is TGTGCCAGTAGTACCTTCGAAGCTCTTGTCATCCAGAAAGGCTACACCTTC.

The CDR3 is CASMSRAAEAFF. CDR3 coding DNA: TGTGCCAGTATGAGCAGGGCAGCTGAAGCTTTCTTT. The chain recombines TRBV19 with TRBJ1-1; D is possibly TRBD1 (5 bases). The CDR3 is made up of 12 amino acids. Germline assignment: CDR1 LNHDA and CDR2 SQIVND (reference sequence). The germline V and J ends were trimmed by 7 bases and 6 bases, with 12 bases remaining between them.

This rearrangement joins TRBV28 to TRBJ1-2; tentatively, D is TRBD1 (6 bases). The germline V gene has CDR1 MDHEN and CDR2 SYDVKM. Between the trimmed V and J ends, which lost 6 bases and 9 bases, there was a span of 17 bases. The CDR3 sequence is 13 residues long. The CDR3 here is CASSLPGQRSYTF. CDR3 sequence (DNA): TGTGCCAGCAGCCTTCCTGGACAGAGGAGCTACACCTTC.

The chain links TRBV5-1 to TRBJ2-5; no definite D call. V lost 0 bases, J lost 7 bases, and 10 bases lay in between. Germline values: CDR1 SGHRS, CDR2 YFSETQ. The CDR3 loop spans 13 amino acids. CDR3 sequence: CASSLDLLGTQYF. The CDR3 DNA is TGCGCCAGCAGCTTGGACCTCCTAGGGACCCAGTACTTC.

The sample holds one count of this clone. The rearrangement joins TRBV5-6 to TRBJ1-1; D is possibly TRBD1 (6 bases). Germline values: CDR1 SGHDT, CDR2 YYEEEE. Trimming cost V 3 bases and J 4 bases, with 13 bases left between them. The CDR3 sequence is 14 residues long. CDR3 region: CASSSTGLTTEAFF. In nucleotides, the CDR3 is TGTGCCAGCAGCTCCACAGGGTTAACCACTGAAGCTTTCTTT.

The chain uses TRBV4-3 and TRBJ2-7, with 7 bases identical to TRBD2. This CDR3 region has 13 residues. V dropped 6 bases and J dropped 0; count of bases not matched to a gene: 2. CDR1 LGHNA and CDR2 YSLEER come from the germline V gene. The CDR3 nucleotides read TGCGCCAGCAGTCTAGCGGACTCCTACGAGCAGTACTTC. Translation: CASSLADSYEQYF.

V is TRBV28 and J is TRBJ2-5; 7 nucleotides match TRBD1. Germline assignment: CDR1 MDHEN and CDR2 SYDVKM. This CDR3 has 16 residues. V was clipped by 5 bases and J by 4 bases; unmatched bases: 13. The CDR3 spells CASSPVYHRGPETQYF. CDR3 nucleotide sequence: TGTGCCAGCAGTCCCGTATATCACAGGGGCCCAGAGACCCAGTACTTC.

The V gene is TRBV6-1, the J gene TRBJ1-4, with D possibly TRBD1 on 5 matching bases. V was shortened by 4 bases and J by 0 bases, with 9 bases between the two germline ends. Germline V gives CDR1 MNHNS, CDR2 SASEGT. This CDR3 region has 15 residues. The DNA for the CDR3 is TGTGCCAGCAGTGCCCGACAGACAACTAATGAAAAACTGTTTTTT. Translating it yields CASSARQTTNEKLFF.

The chain couples TRBV5-1 to TRBJ2-1; TRBD1 aligns across 8 bases. Trimming took 0 bases from V and 8 from J; bases not matched to a gene: 7. The CDR3 spans 15 residues. Germline V CDR1 and CDR2: SGHRS, YFSETQ. CDR3 loop: CASSLEQGAVYEQFF. CDR3 nucleotides: TGCGCCAGCAGCTTGGAGCAGGGGGCTGTATATGAGCAGTTCTTC.

The gene calls are TRBV6-6 and TRBJ2-1; 12 bases fit TRBD2. The CDR3 contains 15 residues. Per the germline V gene, CDR1 is MNHNY and CDR2 is SVGAGI (reference sequence). The V gene end was trimmed by 7 bases and the J gene end by 8 bases; junction bases not matched to a gene: 9. The CDR3 DNA follows: TGTGCCAGCACTAGTACTAGCGGGGGGACCGATGAGCAGTTCTTC. Translating gives CASTSTSGGTDEQFF.

V gene TRBV7-8 combines with J gene TRBJ1-2, with a weak D call TRBD1 (5 bases). V was cut by 5 bases and J by 8 bases, with 15 bases left in between. Per the germline V gene, CDR1 is SGHVS and CDR2 is FQNEAQ. The CDR3 consists of 13 residues. CDR3 sequence reads: CASSQGTLEGYTF. The CDR3 region has the DNA TGTGCCAGCAGCCAAGGGACGTTAGAAGGCTACACCTTC.

The CDR3 DNA is TGTGCCAGCAGTCAACAGGGGTCGGGTACAGGGGAGCTGTTTTTT. It yields the protein CASSQQGSGTGELFF. The chain combines TRBV7-2 with TRBJ2-2; TRBD1 matches at 7 bases. Trimming removed 6 bases from V and 8 bases from J; junction bases left unmatched: 12. Germline values: CDR1 SGHTA, CDR2 FQGNSA. The CDR3 has 15 amino acids.

This sequence joins TRBV5-8 and TRBJ1-1, with no clear D. V lost 1 base to trimming and J lost 4 bases, with 5 bases between them. The germline V gene encodes CDR1 SGHTS and CDR2 YDEGEE. The CDR3 consists of 12 residues. The DNA for the CDR3 is TGTGCCAGCAGCTTGAGAGGCACTGAAGCTTTCTTT. Its translation: CASSLRGTEAFF.

The rearrangement links TRBV6-5 to TRBJ1-6; D gene uncertain. The CDR3 is 12 amino acids. Germline assignment: CDR1 MNHEY and CDR2 SVGAGI. Between the trimmed V and J ends, which lost 6 bases and 6 bases, there was a span of 6 bases. CDR3 coding DNA: TGTGCCAGCAGATTGGCTAATTCACCCCTCCACTTT. This gives the protein CASRLANSPLHF.

This rearrangement joins TRBV7-9 to TRBJ1-1; D gene uncertain. CDR3 size: 10 residues. Germline CDR1 is SEHNR and CDR2 is FQNEAQ (reference sequence). V gave up 3 bases and J gave up 10 bases, with 6 bases separating them. The CDR3 nucleotides are TGTGCCAGCAGCTTTGATGTAGCTTTCTTT. Its translation is CASSFDVAFF.